Below are 26 T cell receptor beta chains sequenced from a single sample in a study of CD8+ T cells in alopecia areata. Reverse transcription of extracted RNA yielded cDNA, which provided the sequencing template. Measured with immunoSEQ multiplex PCR; TCRdb has only the in-frame clones, and not every one. The sample consists of 110,000 or so clones, more than 30% of them appearing once. Sequencing input: CD4+ T cells sorted from blood. Receptor source: a human donor with alopecia areata.

The V call is TRBV18, the J call TRBJ2-3, with D possibly being TRBD1 or TRBD2 (5 bases each). There are 14 residues in the CDR3. Germline CDR1 reads KGHSH; CDR2 reads LQKENI. Trimming cost V 1 base and J 6 bases, with 11 bases left between them. For the CDR3, the DNA is TGTGCCAGCTCACCACATAGGGACGCGGATACGCAGTATTTT. Its translation is CASSPHRDADTQYF. Combining the CDR3 with reference TRBV18 and TRBJ2-3 gives the whole variable domain NAGVMQNPRHLVRRRGQEARLRCSPMKGHSHVYWYRQLPEEGLKFMVYLQKENIIDESGMPKERFSAEFPKEGPSILRIQQVVRGDSAAYFCASSPHRDADTQYFGPGTRLTVL.

This clone was picked up one time. The rearrangement links TRBV29-1 to TRBJ2-3, with 12 bases lining up with TRBD2. The CDR3 sequence is 17 residues long. V dropped 3 bases and J dropped 2; count of bases not matched to a gene: 9. Germline lookup yields CDR1 SQVTM and CDR2 ANQGSEA. This CDR3 is CSVDRRTSGIYTDTQYF. The CDR3 DNA reads as TGCAGCGTTGACAGGCGGACTAGCGGGATTTACACAGATACGCAGTATTTT.

Here the CDR3 reads CASSSTDTDTQYF. CDR3 coding DNA: TGTGCCAGCAGCTCGACAGACACAGATACGCAGTATTTT. The J gene is TRBJ2-3, the V gene TRBV7-3; D may be TRBD1 (5 bases). Trimming removed 4 bases at V and 2 bases at J, with 7 bases between. This CDR3 comprises 13 residues. The germline gives CDR1 SGHTA, CDR2 FQGTGA. Full variable domain (outside the CDR3, taken from reference TRBV7-3 and TRBJ2-3): GAGVSQTPSNKVTEKGKYVELRCDPISGHTALYWYRQSLGQGPEFLIYFQGTGAADDSGLPNDRFFAVRPEGSVSTLKIQRTERGDSAVYLCASSSTDTDTQYFGPGTRLTVL.

The genes are TRBV2 and TRBJ2-1, with D perhaps matching TRBD1 (6 bases). V gave up 6 bases and J gave up 0 bases, with 9 bases separating them. Looked up from germline, CDR1 is SNHLY and CDR2 is FYNNEI. The CDR3 runs to 14 residues. The CDR3 DNA sequence: TGTGCCAGCAGAGCGGACAGCTCCTACAATGAGCAGTTCTTC. Protein product: CASRADSSYNEQFF.

The gene calls are TRBV7-2 and TRBJ2-5; perhaps D is TRBD1 or TRBD2 (6 bases each). V was pared by 5 bases and J by 5 bases, with 21 bases between. There are 16 residues in the CDR3. Germline V gives CDR1 SGHTA, CDR2 FQGNSA. The DNA of the CDR3 is TGTGCCAGCAGCCTACCCCCAGGGGCCGGGAGTGAGACCCAGTACTTC. Translating gives CASSLPPGAGSETQYF.

This clone was recorded only once. The chain combines TRBV30 with TRBJ2-2, with unresolved D. The CDR3 length is 12 residues. Trimming removed 1 base at V and 4 bases at J, with 4 bases between. Per the germline V gene, CDR1 is GTSNPN and CDR2 is SVGIG (reference sequence). CDR3 in DNA: TGTGCCTGGAGTGCCCCCACCGGGGAGCTGTTTTTT. This sequence encodes CAWSAPTGELFF.

This clone was recorded a few times. The V and J genes are TRBV28 and TRBJ2-7; D call uncertain. The CDR3 is 13 residues long. Trimming took 6 bases from V and 0 from J, leaving 9 bases between them. Germline values: CDR1 MDHEN, CDR2 SYDVKM. CDR3 amino acids: CASSRPGSYEQYF. CDR3 DNA: TGTGCCAGCAGCCGACCCGGCTCCTACGAGCAGTACTTC. The full variable domain, its missing parts supplied by reference TRBV28 and TRBJ2-7, is DVKVTQSSRYLVKRTGEKVFLECVQDMDHENMFWYRQDPGLGLRLIYFSYDVKMKEKGDIPEGYSVSREKKERFSLILESASTNQTSMYLCASSRPGSYEQYFGPGTRLTVT.

This sequence joins TRBV30 and TRBJ1-2, with TRBD1 matching over 7 bases. V trimming: 1 base; J trimming: 9 bases; junction bases outside the gene matches: 8. Per the germline V gene, CDR1 is GTSNPN and CDR2 is SVGIG (reference sequence). The CDR3 has 13 amino acids. CDR3 nucleotide sequence: TGTGCCTGGAGTGCTTCCTCGACAGGGAGCTACACCTTC. It codes for CAWSASSTGSYTF.

The rearrangement links TRBV28 to TRBJ2-2; 10 positions match TRBD1. Germline V CDR1 and CDR2: MDHEN, SYDVKM. V was clipped by 8 bases and J by 5 bases; unmatched bases: 5. The CDR3 spans 14 residues. In DNA, the CDR3 is TGTGCCAGCCTGGGACAGGGGCGAACCGGGGAGCTGTTTTTT. It translates to CASLGQGRTGELFF.

The CDR3 sequence is CASRPGSPPETQYF. The CDR3 DNA sequence: TGTGCCAGCAGGCCCGGGTCACCTCCGGAGACCCAGTACTTC. The rearrangement uses TRBV2 and TRBJ2-5; D is undetermined. CDR1 is SNHLY, CDR2 FYNNEI, per germline. Between the trimmed V and J ends, which lost 6 bases and 5 bases, there was a span of 16 bases. CDR3 length: 14 amino acids.

The chain employs TRBV7-2 and TRBJ2-7; D gene ambiguous. Trimming removed 1 base at V and 2 bases at J, with 6 bases between. Germline loops: CDR1 SGHTA, CDR2 FQGNSA. The CDR3 totals 13 residues. The CDR3 coding sequence is TGTGCCAGCAGCTTAGTCCCCCCCTACGAGCAGTACTTC. Protein product: CASSLVPPYEQYF.

This clone was seen a few times. The same CDR3 arises from other DNA sequences in this sample as well. This chain uses TRBV30 with TRBJ1-1; no definite D call. Per the germline V gene, CDR1 is GTSNPN and CDR2 is SVGIG (reference sequence). The V end lost 2 bases, the J end lost 0 bases, and 4 bases lay between the germline ends. The CDR3 totals 12 residues. CDR3 protein: CAWSRVNTEAFF. The DNA for the CDR3 is TGTGCCTGGAGTCGGGTGAACACTGAAGCTTTCTTT.

This clone was counted a few times. The chain uses TRBV29-1 and TRBJ2-5; unclear D gene. The CDR3 length is 12 residues. V lost 3 bases, J lost 5 bases, and 10 bases lay in between. The germline CDR1 and CDR2 sequences are SQVTM and ANQGSEA. CDR3 residues: CSVEGIGETQYF. The CDR3 bases are TGCAGCGTTGAGGGAATTGGTGAGACCCAGTACTTC.

CDR3 nucleotides: TGTGCCAGCAGCCCGACTAACCAAGAGACCCAGTACTTC. Protein: CASSPTNQETQYF. J is TRBJ2-5 and V is TRBV2, with D perhaps TRBD2 (5 bases). V dropped 6 bases and J dropped 0 bases, with 8 bases sitting between them. The CDR3 is 13 residues long. Germline assignment: CDR1 SNHLY and CDR2 FYNNEI.

The rearrangement joins TRBV7-6 to TRBJ2-7, with D unresolved. CDR1 is SGHVS, CDR2 FNYEAQ, per germline. V was pared by 5 bases and J by 0 bases, with 8 bases between. There are 13 residues in the CDR3. The CDR3 loop is CASSRPSSYEQYF. DNA of the CDR3: TGTGCCAGCAGCCGCCCGAGCTCCTACGAGCAGTACTTC. Full variable domain (missing parts from reference TRBV7-6 and TRBJ2-7): GAGVSQSPRYKVTKRGQDVALRCDPISGHVSLYWYRQALGQGPEFLTYFNYEAQQDKSGLPNDRFSAERPEGSISTLTIQRTEQRDSAMYRCASSRPSSYEQYFGPGTRLTVT.

There are a few counts of this clone. Other DNA sequences of this sample code for an identical CDR3. The rearrangement links TRBV20-1 to TRBJ2-1; D may match TRBD1 or TRBD2 (5 bases each). Germline lookup yields CDR1 DFQATT and CDR2 SNEGSKA (reference sequence). Trimming removed 3 bases from V and 10 bases from J, with 7 bases in between. The CDR3 consists of 10 residues. The CDR3 sequence: CSARRDEQFF. The CDR3 coding sequence is TGCAGTGCTAGGAGGGACGAGCAGTTCTTC.

The chain employs TRBV7-2 and TRBJ2-6; perhaps TRBD2 as D (5 bases). This CDR3 spans 17 amino acids. Trimming left V 4 bases short and J 0 bases short, with 13 bases between. Looked up from germline, CDR1 is SGHTA and CDR2 is FQGNSA. This chain's CDR3 is CASSSEGRFSGANVLTF. The CDR3 DNA sequence: TGTGCCAGCAGCTCCGAGGGTCGGTTCTCTGGGGCCAACGTCCTGACTTTC. Full variable domain (rest looked up from reference TRBV7-2 and TRBJ2-6): GAGVSQSPSNKVTEKGKDVELRCDPISGHTALYWYRQSLGQGLEFLIYFQGNSAPDKSGLPSDRFSAERTGGSVSTLTIQRTQQEDSAVYLCASSSEGRFSGANVLTFGAGSRLTVL.

This chain uses TRBV19 with TRBJ2-2; 10 bases are shared with TRBD2. The V segment lost 5 bases and the J segment 3 bases; nucleotides outside the gene matches: 6. Germline CDR1 is LNHDA and CDR2 is SQIVND (reference sequence). This CDR3 spans 16 amino acids. The CDR3 sequence is CASSPQLAGYTGELFF. For the CDR3, the DNA is TGTGCCAGTAGTCCGCAACTAGCGGGATACACCGGGGAGCTGTTTTTT.

This clone occurred a few times. The chain carries TRBV29-1 and TRBJ2-7, with D perhaps TRBD1 or TRBD2 (5 bases each). The CDR3 totals 11 residues. Germline CDR1 and CDR2: SQVTM and ANQGSEA. The CDR3 nucleotides read TGCAGTGCAGGGACCACTGGGGAGCAGTACTTC. Amino acid sequence: CSAGTTGEQYF.

The chain employs TRBV15 and TRBJ2-7, with 9 bases lining up with TRBD1. Germline V gene data show CDR1 as LNHNV and CDR2 as YYDKDF (reference sequence). The trim removed 5 bases at V and 1 base at J, leaving 6 bases unmatched. This CDR3 comprises 15 residues. DNA of the CDR3: TGTGCCACCAGCGGCCGGGACAGGGTATCCTACGAGCAGTACTTC. Its protein product is CATSGRDRVSYEQYF.

The genes are TRBV29-1 and TRBJ1-2; TRBD1 matches 8 bases. Trimming at V came to 6 bases and at J to 5 bases, leaving 11 bases not matched to a gene. This CDR3 has 14 amino acids. CDR1 and CDR2 (germline): SQVTM, ANQGSEA. CDR3 nucleotide sequence: TGCAGCGTCAGTCCCGGGACAGGAGTTTATGGCTACACCTTC. Translation: CSVSPGTGVYGYTF.

The rearrangement links TRBV29-1 to TRBJ1-6, with 7 bases matching TRBD1. J gave up 9 bases and V 5 bases, and 4 bases lay outside the gene matches. CDR1 and CDR2 (germline): SQVTM, ANQGSEA. The CDR3 contains 12 residues. CDR3 loop: CSVRQGGSPLHF. DNA for the CDR3: TGCAGCGTTCGACAGGGTGGTTCACCCCTCCACTTT.

This sequence joins TRBV14 and TRBJ2-1; TRBD2 agrees at 7 bases. Germline CDR1 SGHDN, CDR2 FVKESK. Trimming removed 4 bases from V and 4 bases from J; junction bases left unmatched: 4. The CDR3 is 14 amino acids. For the CDR3, the DNA is TGTGCCAGCAGCCTTCGGGACTATTACAATGAGCAGTTCTTC. Translating gives CASSLRDYYNEQFF.

This clone was counted only a few times. The chain recombines TRBV2 with TRBJ2-7; D remains unclear. The CDR3 is made up of 12 amino acids. V lost 2 bases and J lost 3, with 5 bases in between. The germline V gene has CDR1 SNHLY and CDR2 FYNNEI. The CDR3 here is CASSELVYEQYF. CDR3 bases: TGTGCCAGCAGTGAACTGGTCTACGAGCAGTACTTC.

This clone was seen more than once but under ten times. V gene TRBV4-1 combines with J gene TRBJ1-2; D unclear. CDR1 and CDR2 (germline): MGHRA, YSYEKL. Trimming removed 2 bases from V and 2 bases from J, with 18 bases in between. This CDR3 spans 17 amino acids. The DNA of the CDR3 is TGCGCCAGCAGCCAACCTCTGAGAAGGCAGCAGAACTATGGCTACACCTTC. Translating it yields CASSQPLRRQQNYGYTF.

The V and J genes are TRBV5-1 and TRBJ2-7; D may match TRBD1 or TRBD2 (5 bases each). Germline V gene sequence: CDR1 SGHRS, CDR2 YFSETQ. This CDR3 contains 16 residues. V was trimmed by 4 bases and J by 6 bases, leaving 23 bases between them. The CDR3 spells CASSLEYASSGREQYF. The CDR3 DNA follows: TGCGCCAGCAGCCTAGAATATGCGTCTTCGGGGCGCGAGCAGTACTTC.